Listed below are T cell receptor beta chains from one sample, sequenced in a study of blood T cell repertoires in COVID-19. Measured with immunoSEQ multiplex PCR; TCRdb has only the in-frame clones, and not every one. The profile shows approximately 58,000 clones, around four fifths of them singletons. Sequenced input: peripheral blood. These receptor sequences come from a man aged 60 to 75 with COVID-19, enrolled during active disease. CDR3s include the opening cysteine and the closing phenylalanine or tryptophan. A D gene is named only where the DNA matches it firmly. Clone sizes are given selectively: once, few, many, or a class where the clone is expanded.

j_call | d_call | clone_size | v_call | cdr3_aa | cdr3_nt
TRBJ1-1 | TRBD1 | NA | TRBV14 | CASSQSGRGRIGTEAFF | TGTGCCAGCAGCCAATCTGGCAGGGGGCGTATTGGCACTGAAGCTTTCTTT
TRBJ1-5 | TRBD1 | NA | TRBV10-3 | CAISEGPGTGQPQHF | TGTGCCATCAGTGAGGGTCCAGGGACAGGTCAGCCCCAGCATTTT
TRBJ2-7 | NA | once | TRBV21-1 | CASSTRTSGRSVEQYF | TGTGCCAGCAGCACTAGGACTAGCGGGAGGTCCGTCGAGCAGTACTTC
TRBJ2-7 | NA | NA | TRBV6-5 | CASSLRDKPFYEQYF | TGTGCCAGCAGCCTCCGGGACAAGCCTTTCTACGAGCAGTACTTC
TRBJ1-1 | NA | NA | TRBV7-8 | CASSGGGNTEAFF | TGTGCCAGCAGTGGCGGGGGGAACACTGAAGCTTTCTTT
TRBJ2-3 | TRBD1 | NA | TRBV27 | CASSFFGTGGFSTDTQYF | TGTGCCAGCAGTTTCTTCGGGACAGGGGGTTTTAGCACAGATACGCAGTATTTT
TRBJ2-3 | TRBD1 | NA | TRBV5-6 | CASSQMAGTGNTDTQYF | TGTGCCAGCAGCCAAATGGCCGGGACAGGGAACACAGATACGCAGTATTTT
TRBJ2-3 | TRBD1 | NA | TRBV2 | CASRGTANTDTQYF | TGTGCCAGCAGGGGGACAGCCAACACAGATACGCAGTATTTT
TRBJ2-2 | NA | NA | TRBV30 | CAWIRAGVPDGTGELFF | TGTGCCTGGATAAGGGCAGGGGTACCCGATGGCACCGGGGAGCTGTTTTTT
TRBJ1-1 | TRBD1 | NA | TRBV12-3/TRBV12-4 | CASSPGGTEAFF | TGTGCCAGTTCCCCAGGGGGAACTGAAGCTTTCTTT
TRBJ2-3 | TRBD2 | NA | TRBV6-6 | CASRRSASAGTSGTRWDTQYF | TGTGCCAGCAGGCGAAGCGCCAGTGCGGGGACTAGCGGGACCCGCTGGGATACGCAGTATTTT
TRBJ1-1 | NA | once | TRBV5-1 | CASSLDRPNTEAFF | TGCGCCAGCAGCTTGGACAGGCCGAACACTGAAGCTTTCTTT
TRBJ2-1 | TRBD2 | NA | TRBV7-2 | CASSLALAGAEQFF | TGTGCCAGCAGCTTAGCACTAGCGGGGGCTGAGCAGTTCTTC
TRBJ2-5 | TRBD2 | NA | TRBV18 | CASSPSMPGGETQYF | TGTGCCAGCTCACCCTCTATGCCGGGGGGAGAGACCCAGTACTTC
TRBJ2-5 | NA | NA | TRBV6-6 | CASSPPGGGETQYF | TGTGCCAGCAGTCCCCCCGGCGGTGGAGAGACCCAGTACTTC
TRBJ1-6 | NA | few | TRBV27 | CASSLSWQNAYNSPLHF | TGTGCCAGCAGTTTATCTTGGCAGAATGCCTATAATTCACCCCTCCACTTT
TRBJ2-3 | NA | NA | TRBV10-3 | CAISREDTQYF | TGTGCCATCAGTCGTGAGGATACGCAGTATTTT
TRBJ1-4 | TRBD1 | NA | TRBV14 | CASSQETGFSEKLFF | TGTGCCAGCAGCCAAGAGACAGGGTTTAGTGAAAAACTGTTTTTT
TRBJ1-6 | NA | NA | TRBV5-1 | CASSPGGVTSPLHF | TGCGCCAGCAGCCCAGGCGGGGTAACTTCACCCCTCCACTTT
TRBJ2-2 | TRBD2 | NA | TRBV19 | CASSRQGLGLTGELFF | TGTGCCAGTAGTAGGCAGGGACTAGGTCTCACCGGGGAGCTGTTTTTT
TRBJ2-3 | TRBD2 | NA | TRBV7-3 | CASSWSGSGTDTQYF | TGTGCCAGCAGCTGGAGCGGGAGTGGCACAGATACGCAGTATTTT
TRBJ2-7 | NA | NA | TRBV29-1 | CSVASGQVYYEQYF | TGCAGCGTTGCCTCGGGACAAGTTTACTACGAGCAGTACTTC
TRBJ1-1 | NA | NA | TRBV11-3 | CASSLLGREAFF | TGTGCCAGCAGCTTACTTGGGAGAGAAGCTTTCTTT